The rows below give T cell receptor beta chains drawn from one sample of a study of cytomegalovirus exposure and HLA in healthy donors. TCRdb keeps only in-frame clones here, not all; method: immunoSEQ multiplex PCR. The table lists about 230,000 clones, 77% of them singletons. Sample: PBMCs. These receptors were collected from a woman aged 55-69 years in good health and CMV-seropositive. CDR3s include the opening cysteine and the closing phenylalanine or tryptophan. The D gene is left open where the match is weak. Not every row has a clone size; where given, it reads once, few, many or a size class.

TRBV7-6	TRBJ1-1	.	TRBD1	TGTGCCAGCAGCTTAGGAAGGGCAGGGGGCACTGAAGCTTTCTTT	CASSLGRAGGTEAFF
TRBV7-8	TRBJ1-2	.	TRBD1	TGTGCCAGCAGCTTAGGGGGACAGGGGCACTATGGCTACACCTTC	CASSLGGQGHYGYTF
TRBV30	TRBJ2-1	.	.	TGTGCCTGGAGTTCGCGTCGCTCCTACAATGAGCAGTTCTTC	CAWSSRRSYNEQFF
TRBV6-1	TRBJ2-6	.	.	TGTGCCAGCAGTTTCAATACTGGGGCCAACGGCCTGACTTTC	CASSFNTGANGLTF
TRBV7-2	TRBJ2-7	.	TRBD1	TGTGCCAGCAGCTTAAGTCAGGGGGCGTACGAGCAGTACTTC	CASSLSQGAYEQYF
TRBV29-1	TRBJ1-4	few	TRBD1	TGCAGCGCGGGGACAGGGGGGGGCGAAAAACTGTTTTTT	CSAGTGGGEKLFF
TRBV6-5	TRBJ1-2	.	TRBD1	TGTGCCAGCAGCCGGAACAGGGGATATGGCTACACCTTC	CASSRNRGYGYTF
TRBV2	TRBJ2-7	.	TRBD2	TGTGCCAGCCAATCTAGCGGGAGGTACGAGCAGTACTTC	CASQSSGRYEQYF
TRBV7-9	TRBJ2-7	.	.	TGTGCCAGCAGCTTAGCCGTGACATCCTACGAGCAGTACTTC	CASSLAVTSYEQYF
TRBV4-1	TRBJ2-1	.	TRBD2	TGCGCCAGCAGCCAAGGGCGGGGGGAATTGGACAATGAGCAGTTCTTC	CASSQGRGELDNEQFF
TRBV5-1	TRBJ1-1	.	.	TGCGCCAGCAGCACCCAGGGTTTTGTGACTGAAGCTTTCTTT	CASSTQGFVTEAFF
TRBV2	TRBJ2-2	few	TRBD1	TGTGCCAGCAAAGGGACAGGGGGCGGGGGGGAGCTGTTTTTT	CASKGTGGGGELFF
TRBV27	TRBJ2-1	once	.	TGTGCCAGCAGTTATCCAGGAAGCTCCTACAATGAGCAGTTCTTC	CASSYPGSSYNEQFF
TRBV10-3	TRBJ2-1	.	TRBD2	TGTGCCATCAGTGAGTACCGGACTAGCGGATACAATGAGCAGTTCTTC	CAISEYRTSGYNEQFF
TRBV4-1	TRBJ1-2	.	TRBD1	TGCGCCAGCAGCCGCTTAGGACAGGGTTTCTCTTATGGCTACACCTTC	CASSRLGQGFSYGYTF
TRBV28	TRBJ2-7	.	.	TGTGCCAGCAGTACTGCCTACGAGCAGTACTTC	CASSTAYEQYF
TRBV11-3	TRBJ2-7	few	TRBD2	TGTGCCAGCAGCTACGTAGCGGGGGGGAACGAGCAGTACTTC	CASSYVAGGNEQYF
TRBV10-3	TRBJ2-3	.	TRBD2	TGTGCCATCACCTTAGCCCCGACTAGCACCCCAGATACGCAGTATTTT	CAITLAPTSTPDTQYF
TRBV7-2	TRBJ2-1	few	TRBD2	TGTGCCAGCAGCCCACGGACTAGCGGGGGGGCTATAAATGAGCAGTTCTTC	CASSPRTSGGAINEQFF
TRBV15	TRBJ2-7	.	.	TGTGCCACCAGCAGAGGAGGTGGTCAGAGCTCCTACGAGCAGTACTTC	CATSRGGGQSSYEQYF
TRBV5-6	TRBJ1-5	.	TRBD1	TGTGCCAGCAGCTCGGACAGGGATGGGCCCCAGCATTTT	CASSSDRDGPQHF
TRBV5-5	TRBJ2-7	.	.	TGTGCCAGCAGCTCGGTAGCGGAAAACTACGAGCAGTACTTC	CASSSVAENYEQYF
TRBV6-4	TRBJ2-1	few	TRBD2	TGTGCCAGCAGTGTCTCCTCAGCGGGGGGGCCGAATGAGCAGTTCTTC	CASSVSSAGGPNEQFF
TRBV6-1	TRBJ1-1	.	TRBD1	TGTGCCAGCGGATGGACAGGGGAGATTGAAGCTTTCTTT	CASGWTGEIEAFF
TRBV4-1	TRBJ2-1	.	TRBD2	TGCGCCAGCAGCCTCACTAGCGGGAGGGCCCATGAGCAGTTCTTC	CASSLTSGRAHEQFF
TRBV19	TRBJ1-2	.	.	TGTGCCAGTAGTATAGTCAGGAATACCTATGGCTACACCTTC	CASSIVRNTYGYTF
TRBV11-2	TRBJ2-1	.	.	TGTGCCAGCAGCGGGAGAAGATACAATGAGCAGTTCTTC	CASSGRRYNEQFF
TRBV2	TRBJ2-1	once	.	TGTGCCAGCAAGCGGACTTTCTACAATGAGCAGTTCTTC	CASKRTFYNEQFF
TRBV18	TRBJ1-2	few	TRBD1	TGTGCCAGCTCAGAAGGACAGGAATATGGCTACACCTTC	CASSEGQEYGYTF
TRBV25-1	TRBJ1-1	.	TRBD1	TGTGCCAGCACCTCCTTCTCCGGGACAGGGGGATTGACTGAAGCTTTCTTT	CASTSFSGTGGLTEAFF
TRBV6-1	TRBJ1-5	.	.	TGTGCCAGCAGTGAAATTGGAGGGGCTGGGAATCAGCCCCAGCATTTT	CASSEIGGAGNQPQHF
TRBV5-1	TRBJ2-7	.	TRBD1	TGCGCCAGCAGCCTGGGACAGACACCCTACGAGCAGTACTTC	CASSLGQTPYEQYF
TRBV5-1	TRBJ2-3	once	.	TGCGCCAGCTTCGAGGAGATGGATACGCAGTATTTT	CASFEEMDTQYF
TRBV9	TRBJ2-5	.	.	TGTGCCAGCAGCGTAGTAACGGGAAGGCAAGAGACCCAGTACTTC	CASSVVTGRQETQYF
TRBV16	TRBJ1-5	.	TRBD1	TGTGCCAGCAGCCAATCCTCGGGACAGGGGAATCAGCCCCAGCATTTT	CASSQSSGQGNQPQHF
TRBV9	TRBJ1-3	.	TRBD1	TGTGCCAGCAGCGTTTCCCCCCTCCTCACAGGGGCTGGAAACACCATATATTTT	CASSVSPLLTGAGNTIYF
TRBV27	TRBJ1-2	once	TRBD1	TGTGCCAGCAGTTTGACCCACAGGGGGGGCTATGGCTACACCTTC	CASSLTHRGGYGYTF